This is a list of T cell receptor beta chains from one sample in a study of OX40 agonist ivuxolimab in advanced cancers. Assay used: immunoSEQ multiplex PCR; TCRdb lists only in-frame clones, some missing. The sample has roughly 50,000 clones, roughly 89% seen once. The material sequenced was CD4+ or CD8+ T cells sorted from blood, taken in a trial of the OX40 agonist ivuxolimab. These receptors all stem from an adult with an advanced solid tumor such as melanoma, head and neck, liver or kidney cancer. Both conserved end residues are trimmed from each CDR3.

J | V | CDR3
TRBJ2-2 | TRBV5-4 | ATLGGSGELF
TRBJ2-2 | TRBV6-4 | ASRREESAGEAGELF
TRBJ2-3 | TRBV18 | ASSPPSGSIDTQY
TRBJ2-7 | TRBV7-2 | ASSAPPGQVSYEQY
TRBJ2-7 | TRBV5-4 | ASSSSPSYEQY
TRBJ2-7 | TRBV19 | ASSKDGRTEIYEQY
TRBJ2-7 | TRBV9 | ASSVESISEQY
TRBJ2-3 | TRBV7-3 | ASRLTSGGTDTQY
TRBJ1-1 | TRBV6-5 | ASSYGQGHTEAF
TRBJ2-7 | TRBV11-3 | ASSLRVSGSYEQY
TRBJ2-7 | TRBV13 | ASSLEPLGQGSYEQY
TRBJ2-5 | TRBV5-8 | ASSSYRGFRETQY
TRBJ2-7 | TRBV27 | ASSLYLRGAVGYEQY
TRBJ1-3 | TRBV28 | ASSFAGGSRNTIY
TRBJ1-4 | TRBV6-6 | ASTGLPVGNEKLF
TRBJ1-1 | TRBV30 | AWGLGGEAF
TRBJ2-5 | TRBV15 | ATSKPGLAGVGDQETQY
TRBJ1-2 | TRBV7-9 | ASQSIGRYYGYT